This T cell receptor beta chain was profiled in a study of T cells in Graves' hyperthyroidism and ophthalmopathy. Study-wide findings and caveats: In validation, the model predicted ophthalmopathy. These predictions came a median roughly six months before onset. Most clonotypes expanded in thyroid above 0.001 were likewise present in blood.

Hyperthyroidism, newly diagnosed and lasting under 2 months, affected patients aged 18 to 65. The PBMCs were sourced from fresh peripheral blood (about 10 ml). To note about this clonotype: Its antigen is undetermined.

The TCR beta CDR3 regions underwent amplification using RNA transcripts as the source. Primed by the HTBI set, a first-round RT-PCR was run on the TCR CDR3. MiXCR was run by TCRdb on the multiplex PCR reads, yielding one entry per CDR3 protein. This sample carries 300,000 or so distinct CDR3 sequences, approximately 22% of them seen once, and the ten largest clones take over 45%. The length of the CDR3 is 16 residues. J lost 2 bases, V lost 5 bases, and 7 bases had no gene match. Germline loops: CDR1 KGHDR, CDR2 SFDVKD. The sample was blood. This receptor was taken from a woman between 50 and 59 years old with Graves' hyperthyroidism. This sequence joins TRBV24-1 and TRBJ2-5, with TRBD1 identical over 10 bases. CDR3 coding DNA: TGTGCCACCAGTGCCCGGACAGGGGGGTGGCAAGAGACCCAGTACTTC. It codes for CATSARTGGWQETQYF.